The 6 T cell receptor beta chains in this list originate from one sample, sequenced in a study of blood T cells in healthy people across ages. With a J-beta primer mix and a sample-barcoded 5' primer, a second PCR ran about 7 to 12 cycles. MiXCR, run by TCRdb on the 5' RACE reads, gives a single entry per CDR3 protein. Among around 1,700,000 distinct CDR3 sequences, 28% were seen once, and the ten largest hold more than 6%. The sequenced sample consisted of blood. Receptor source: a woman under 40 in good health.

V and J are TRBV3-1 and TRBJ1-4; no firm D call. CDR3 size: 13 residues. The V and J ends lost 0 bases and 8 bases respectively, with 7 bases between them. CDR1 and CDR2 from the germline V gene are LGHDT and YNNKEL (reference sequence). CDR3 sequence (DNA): TGTGCCAGCAGCCAAGATCCACCCGAAAAACTGTTTTTT. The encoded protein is CASSQDPPEKLFF.

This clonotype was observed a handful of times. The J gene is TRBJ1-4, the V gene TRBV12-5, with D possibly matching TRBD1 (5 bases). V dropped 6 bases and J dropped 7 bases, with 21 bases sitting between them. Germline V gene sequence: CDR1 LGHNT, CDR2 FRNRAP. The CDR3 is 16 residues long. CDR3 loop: CASGSSGGVGLEKLFF. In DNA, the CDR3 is TGTGCTAGTGGGTCCTCCGGAGGGGTTGGGCTTGAAAAACTGTTTTTT.

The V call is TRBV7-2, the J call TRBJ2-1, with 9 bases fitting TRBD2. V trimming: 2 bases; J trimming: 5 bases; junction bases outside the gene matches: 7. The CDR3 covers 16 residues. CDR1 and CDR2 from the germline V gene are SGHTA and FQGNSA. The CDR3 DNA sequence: TGTGCCAGCAGCTTAAGTAGCGGGAGCACCAACAATGAGCAGTTCTTC. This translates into CASSLSSGSTNNEQFF. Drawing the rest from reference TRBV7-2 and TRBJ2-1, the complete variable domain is GAGVSQSPSNKVTEKGKDVELRCDPISGHTALYWYRQSLGQGLEFLIYFQGNSAPDKSGLPSDRFSAERTGGSVSTLTIQRTQQEDSAVYLCASSLSSGSTNNEQFFGPGTRLTVL.

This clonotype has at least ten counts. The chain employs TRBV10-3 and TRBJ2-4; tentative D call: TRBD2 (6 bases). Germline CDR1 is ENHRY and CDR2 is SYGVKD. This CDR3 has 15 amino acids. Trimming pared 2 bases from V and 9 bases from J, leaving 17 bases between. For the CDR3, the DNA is TGTGCCATCAGTGAGGACGCGGGACCGTCTATCATTCAGTACTTC. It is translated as CAISEDAGPSIIQYF.

The CDR3 DNA reads as TGCAGTGCTAGAGGTGGCGGGAGCGGCCCTTACAATGAGCAGTTCTTC. Amino acid sequence: CSARGGGSGPYNEQFF. The rearrangement links TRBV20-1 to TRBJ2-1; 7 bases are a match to TRBD2. Germline-derived CDR1 and CDR2 are DFQATT and SNEGSKA (reference sequence). V gave up 1 base and J gave up 4 bases; unmatched junction bases: 10. The CDR3 totals 16 residues.

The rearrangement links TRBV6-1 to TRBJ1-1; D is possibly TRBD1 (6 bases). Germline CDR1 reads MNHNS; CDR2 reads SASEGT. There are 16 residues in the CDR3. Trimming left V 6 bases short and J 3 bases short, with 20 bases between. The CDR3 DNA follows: TGTGCCAGCAGGGACTTCACAGGGTCTATGGACACTGAAGCTTTCTTT. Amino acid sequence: CASRDFTGSMDTEAFF.